Following are 14 T cell receptor beta chains from one sample sequenced in a study of T cells in localized non-small cell lung cancer. Profiling relied on immunoSEQ multiplex PCR, and the TCRdb table lists in-frame clones only, not all of them. The sample consists of under 55,000 clones, about 78% of them appearing once. The material sequenced was PBMCs, taken before any cancer treatment. All receptors derive from a woman aged 40-70 years with stage II lung adenocarcinoma.

This clone was observed once. The chain links TRBV2 to TRBJ1-1; D is perhaps TRBD1 (6 bases). Germline CDR1 SNHLY, CDR2 FYNNEI. This CDR3 region has 12 residues. V was pared by 4 bases and J by 5 bases, with 8 bases between. The CDR3 region is CASSGTGTEAFF. The CDR3 region has the DNA TGTGCCAGCAGTGGAACAGGGACTGAAGCTTTCTTT.

This chain uses TRBV2 with TRBJ1-2, with 9 bases identical to TRBD1. V dropped 2 bases and J dropped 6; count of bases not matched to a gene: 7. Germline V gives CDR1 SNHLY, CDR2 FYNNEI. CDR3 length equals 15 residues. CDR3 DNA sequence: TGTGCCAGCAGTGAAAGGTTGGGGACAGGGAATGGCTACACCTTC. This encodes CASSERLGTGNGYTF.

The chain couples TRBV28 to TRBJ1-5; D is uncertain. V was shortened by 2 bases and J by 2 bases, with 10 bases between the two germline ends. Germline lookup yields CDR1 MDHEN and CDR2 SYDVKM. The length of the CDR3 is 15 residues. The CDR3 loop is CASSLRERGNQPQHF. Here the CDR3 DNA reads TGTGCCAGCAGTTTACGGGAGAGGGGCAATCAGCCCCAGCATTTT.

The CDR3 protein is CASSIETRSKVPGELFF. CDR3 sequence (DNA): TGTGCCAGTAGTATCGAAACAAGGTCTAAGGTGCCCGGGGAGCTGTTTTTT. The chain links TRBV19 to TRBJ2-2; D gene uncertain. Germline V gives CDR1 LNHDA, CDR2 SQIVND (reference sequence). The CDR3 loop spans 17 amino acids. V lost 3 bases and J lost 6, with 20 bases in between.

This clone has a single count. The J gene is TRBJ2-3, the V gene TRBV27; D unresolved. The CDR3 sequence is 14 residues long. Germline values: CDR1 MNHEY, CDR2 SMNVEV (reference sequence). The V end was cut by 5 bases, the J end by 1 base, with 10 bases between. The CDR3 spells CASSRRVRTDTQYF. DNA for the CDR3: TGTGCCAGCAGTCGGCGCGTTCGCACAGATACGCAGTATTTT.

The chain is built from TRBV11-2 and TRBJ2-2; TRBD2 matches at 7 bases. V lost 5 bases and J lost 9; bases outside the gene matches: 9. The germline CDR1 and CDR2 sequences are SGHAT and FQNNGV. The CDR3 runs 14 residues. CDR3 coding DNA: TGTGCCAGCAGCCCCGGACTAGAGTTTCGGGAGCTGTTTTTT. It encodes CASSPGLEFRELFF.

The rearrangement joins TRBV5-1 to TRBJ1-1; possibly TRBD1 for D (5 bases). CDR1 and CDR2 (germline): SGHRS, YFSETQ. CDR3 length: 14 residues. V lost 2 bases, J lost 0 bases, and 8 bases lay in between. In nucleotides, the CDR3 is TGCGCCAGCAGCTTAAGACAGATGAACACTGAAGCTTTCTTT. Its translation is CASSLRQMNTEAFF.

The chain is built from TRBV5-5 and TRBJ1-4; 8 positions agree with TRBD1. J was trimmed by 7 bases and V by 0 bases; bases with no gene match: 2. This CDR3 comprises 14 residues. Germline values: CDR1 SGHKS, CDR2 YYEKEE (reference sequence). This CDR3 is CASSLEQGGEKLFF. CDR3 DNA: TGTGCCAGCAGCTTGGAACAGGGGGGTGAAAAACTGTTTTTT.

This sequence joins TRBV10-1 and TRBJ2-7; the match to TRBD1 covers 10 bases. Germline V CDR1 and CDR2: WNHNN, SYGVQD (reference sequence). The CDR3 sequence is 13 residues long. The ends lost 4 bases at V and 3 bases at J; junction bases unmatched: 0. The CDR3 sequence is CASSGDRGYEQYF. The DNA of the CDR3 is TGCGCCAGCAGTGGGGACAGGGGCTACGAGCAGTACTTC.

J is TRBJ2-1 and V is TRBV7-3, with 14 bases matching TRBD2. The CDR3 runs 13 residues. Germline lookup yields CDR1 SGHTA and CDR2 FQGTGA. Trimming took 5 bases from V and 15 from J; bases not matched to a gene: 6. CDR3 DNA: TGTGCCAGCAGCCCGACTAGCGGGGGGGCCCCGTTCTTC. This translates into CASSPTSGGAPFF.

The V gene is TRBV27, the J gene TRBJ2-7, with 9 bases fitting TRBD1. CDR1 and CDR2 (germline): MNHEY, SMNVEV (reference sequence). This CDR3 spans 15 amino acids. The V gene end was trimmed by 2 bases and the J gene end by 5 bases; junction bases not matched to a gene: 7. This chain's CDR3 is CASSLEGQGFDEQYF. In DNA, the CDR3 is TGTGCCAGCAGTTTAGAGGGACAGGGTTTCGACGAGCAGTACTTC.

V is TRBV9 and J is TRBJ1-1; TRBD1 matches at 7 bases. The trim removed 6 bases at V and 3 bases at J, leaving 8 bases unmatched. The CDR3 sequence is 14 residues long. The germline CDR1 and CDR2 sequences are SGDLS and YYNGEE. The CDR3 here is CASKMGTEDTEAFF. CDR3 DNA: TGTGCCAGCAAAATGGGGACAGAAGACACTGAAGCTTTCTTT.

The chain joins TRBV27 to TRBJ1-5, with D uncertain. Trimming cost V 2 bases and J 5 bases, with 7 bases left between them. CDR1 and CDR2 (germline): MNHEY, SMNVEV (reference sequence). The CDR3 covers 13 residues. The CDR3 reads CASSLAGYQPQHF. In nucleotides, the CDR3 is TGTGCCAGCAGTTTAGCAGGCTATCAGCCCCAGCATTTT.

The chain employs TRBV28 and TRBJ2-1; 10 bases agree with TRBD2. CDR1 is MDHEN, CDR2 SYDVKM, per germline. The CDR3 has 15 residues. The V and J ends lost 5 bases and 5 bases, in that order; junction bases with no gene match: 6. CDR3 nucleotide sequence: TGTGCCAGCAGTCATAGCGGGGGGCCCCACAATGAGCAGTTCTTC. This sequence encodes CASSHSGGPHNEQFF.